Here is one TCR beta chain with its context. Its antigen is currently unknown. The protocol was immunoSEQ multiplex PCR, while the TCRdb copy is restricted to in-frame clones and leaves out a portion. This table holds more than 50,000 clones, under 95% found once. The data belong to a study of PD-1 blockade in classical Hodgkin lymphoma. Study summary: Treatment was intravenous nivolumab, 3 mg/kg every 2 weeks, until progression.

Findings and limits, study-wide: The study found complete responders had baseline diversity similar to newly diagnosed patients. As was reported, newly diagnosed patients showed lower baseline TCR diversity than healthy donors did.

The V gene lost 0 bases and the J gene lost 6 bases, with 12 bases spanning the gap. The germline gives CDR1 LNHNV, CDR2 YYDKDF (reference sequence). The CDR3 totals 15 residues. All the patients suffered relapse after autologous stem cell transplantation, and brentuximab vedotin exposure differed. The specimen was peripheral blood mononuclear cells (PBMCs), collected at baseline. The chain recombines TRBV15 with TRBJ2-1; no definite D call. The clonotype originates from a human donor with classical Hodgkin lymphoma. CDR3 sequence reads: CATSRDAGRLNEQFF. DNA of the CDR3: TGTGCCACCAGCAGAGATGCCGGGCGGCTCAATGAGCAGTTCTTC.